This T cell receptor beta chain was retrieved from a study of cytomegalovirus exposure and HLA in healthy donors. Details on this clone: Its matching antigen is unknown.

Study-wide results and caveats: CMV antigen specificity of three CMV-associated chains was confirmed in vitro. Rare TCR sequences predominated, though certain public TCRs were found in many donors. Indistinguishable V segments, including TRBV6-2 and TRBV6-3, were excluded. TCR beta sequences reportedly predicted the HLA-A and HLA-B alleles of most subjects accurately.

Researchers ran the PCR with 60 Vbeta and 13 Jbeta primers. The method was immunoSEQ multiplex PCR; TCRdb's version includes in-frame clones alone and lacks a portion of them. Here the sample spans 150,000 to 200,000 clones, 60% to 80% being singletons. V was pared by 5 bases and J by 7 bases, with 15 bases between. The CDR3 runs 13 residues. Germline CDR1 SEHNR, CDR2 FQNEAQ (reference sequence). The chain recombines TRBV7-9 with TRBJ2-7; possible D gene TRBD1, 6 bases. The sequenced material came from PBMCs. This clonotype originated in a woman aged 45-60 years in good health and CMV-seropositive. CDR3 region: CASSILQGQEQYF. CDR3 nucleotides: TGTGCCAGCAGCATACTACAGGGTCAAGAGCAGTACTTC.